This paragraph reports one TCR beta chain. The immunoSEQ assay was v3.0, run at survey level. This table comes from immunoSEQ multiplex PCR, and its TCRdb copy is limited to in-frame clones, with some not included. The repertoire includes roughly 30,000 clones, 70% to 90% of them detected once, and around 3.7% sits in the top ten. It was in the United States that all participants with HIV were treated. This record belongs to a study of long-term antiretroviral therapy in people with HIV. Germline V gene data show CDR1 as MDHEN and CDR2 as SYDVKM. The CDR3 spans 14 residues. Trimming stripped 6 bases from V and 1 base from J, with 12 bases between.

This TCR came from a man between 18 and 35 years old with HIV. The chain combines TRBV28 with TRBJ1-1; D ambiguous. This specimen was unsorted PBMCs, taken 0.8 years before starting antiretroviral therapy. CDR3 DNA: TGTGCCAGCAGCCCACCCGACGGGAACACTGAAGCTTTCTTT. Protein sequence: CASSPPDGNTEAFF.